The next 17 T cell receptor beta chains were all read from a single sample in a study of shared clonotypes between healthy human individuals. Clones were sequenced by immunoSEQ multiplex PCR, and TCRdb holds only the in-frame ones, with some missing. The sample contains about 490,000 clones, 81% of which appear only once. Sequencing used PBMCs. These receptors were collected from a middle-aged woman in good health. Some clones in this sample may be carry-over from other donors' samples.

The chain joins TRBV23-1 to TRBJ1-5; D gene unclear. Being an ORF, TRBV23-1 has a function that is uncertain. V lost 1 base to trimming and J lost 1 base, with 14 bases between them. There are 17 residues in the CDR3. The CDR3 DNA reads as TGCGCCAGCAGTCAATTCCAGTCCCCACCAAGCAATCAGCCCCAGCATTTT. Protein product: CASSQFQSPPSNQPQHF.

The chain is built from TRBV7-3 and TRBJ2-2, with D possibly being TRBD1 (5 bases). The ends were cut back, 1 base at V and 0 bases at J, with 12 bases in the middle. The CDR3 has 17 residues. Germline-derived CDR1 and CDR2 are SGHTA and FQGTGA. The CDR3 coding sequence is TGTGCCAGCAGCTTAAACAGGCAGGGCGCGAACACCGGGGAGCTGTTTTTT. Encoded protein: CASSLNRQGANTGELFF.

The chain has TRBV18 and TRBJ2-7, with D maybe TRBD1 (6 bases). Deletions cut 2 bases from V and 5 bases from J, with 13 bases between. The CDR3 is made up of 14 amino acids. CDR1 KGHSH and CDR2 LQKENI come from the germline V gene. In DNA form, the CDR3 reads TGTGCCAGCTCACCAAGTACAGGGTTTGACGAGCAGTACTTC. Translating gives CASSPSTGFDEQYF. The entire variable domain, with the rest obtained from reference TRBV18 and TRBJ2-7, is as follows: NAGVMQNPRHLVRRRGQEARLRCSPMKGHSHVYWYRQLPEEGLKFMVYLQKENIIDESGMPKERFSAEFPKEGPSILRIQQVVRGDSAAYFCASSPSTGFDEQYFGPGTRLTVT.

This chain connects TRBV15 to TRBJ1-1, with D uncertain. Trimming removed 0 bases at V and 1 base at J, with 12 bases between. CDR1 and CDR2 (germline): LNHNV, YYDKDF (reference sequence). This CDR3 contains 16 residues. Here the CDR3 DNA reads TGTGCCACCAGCAGAGATCCCGGTTTGTCGAACACTGAAGCTTTCTTT. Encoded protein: CATSRDPGLSNTEAFF.

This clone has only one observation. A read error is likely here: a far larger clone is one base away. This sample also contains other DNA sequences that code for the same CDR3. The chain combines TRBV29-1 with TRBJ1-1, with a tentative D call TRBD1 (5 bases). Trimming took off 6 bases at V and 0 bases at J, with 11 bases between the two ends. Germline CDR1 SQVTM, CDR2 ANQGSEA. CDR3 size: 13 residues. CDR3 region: CSVSRDLNTEAFF. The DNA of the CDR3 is TGCAGCGTCAGCAGGGACTTGAACACTGAAGCTTTCTTT.

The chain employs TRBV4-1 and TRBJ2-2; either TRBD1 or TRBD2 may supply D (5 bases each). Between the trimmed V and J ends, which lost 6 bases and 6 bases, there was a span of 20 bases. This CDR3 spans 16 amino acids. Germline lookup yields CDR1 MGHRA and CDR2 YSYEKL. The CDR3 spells CASSHTPTRGPGELFF. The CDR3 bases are TGCGCCAGCAGTCATACCCCAACGAGGGGTCCCGGGGAGCTGTTTTTT.

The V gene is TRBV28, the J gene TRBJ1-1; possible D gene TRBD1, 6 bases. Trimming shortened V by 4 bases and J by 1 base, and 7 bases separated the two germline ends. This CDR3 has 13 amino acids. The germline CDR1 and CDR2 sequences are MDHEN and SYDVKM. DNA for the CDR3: TGTGCCAGCAGTTGGGGGGCGAACACTGAAGCTTTCTTT. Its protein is CASSWGANTEAFF. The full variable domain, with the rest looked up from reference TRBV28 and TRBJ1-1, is DVKVTQSSRYLVKRTGEKVFLECVQDMDHENMFWYRQDPGLGLRLIYFSYDVKMKEKGDIPEGYSVSREKKERFSLILESASTNQTSMYLCASSWGANTEAFFGQGTRLTVV.

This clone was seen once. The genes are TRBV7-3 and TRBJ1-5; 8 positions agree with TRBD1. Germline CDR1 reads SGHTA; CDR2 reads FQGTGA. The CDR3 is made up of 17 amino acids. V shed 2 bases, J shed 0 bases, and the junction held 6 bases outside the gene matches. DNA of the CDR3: TGTGCCAGCAGCTTAGTAGCAGGGGGCAGTAGCAATCAGCCCCAGCATTTT. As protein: CASSLVAGGSSNQPQHF.

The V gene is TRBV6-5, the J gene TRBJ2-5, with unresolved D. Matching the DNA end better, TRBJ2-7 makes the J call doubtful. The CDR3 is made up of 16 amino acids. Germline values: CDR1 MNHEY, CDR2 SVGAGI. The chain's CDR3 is CASSYPGEVRSYEQYF. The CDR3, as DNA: TGTGCCAGCAGTTACCCGGGTGAGGTCAGGTCCTACGAGCAGTACTTC.

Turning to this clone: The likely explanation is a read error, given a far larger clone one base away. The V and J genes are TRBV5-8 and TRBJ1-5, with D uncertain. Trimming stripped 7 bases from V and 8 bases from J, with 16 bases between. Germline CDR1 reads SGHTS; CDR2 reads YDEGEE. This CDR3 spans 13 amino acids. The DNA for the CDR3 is TGTGCCAGCGGTCAGCCAAAAAATAAGCCCCAGCATTTT. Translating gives CASGQPKNKPQHF.

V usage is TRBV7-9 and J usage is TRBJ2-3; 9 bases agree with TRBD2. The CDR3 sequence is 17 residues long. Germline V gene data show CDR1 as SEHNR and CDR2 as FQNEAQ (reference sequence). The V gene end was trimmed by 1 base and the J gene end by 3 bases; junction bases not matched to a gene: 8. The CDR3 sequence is CASSLGVAGGPTDTQYF. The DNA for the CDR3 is TGTGCCAGCAGCTTAGGAGTGGCGGGAGGGCCGACAGATACGCAGTATTTT.

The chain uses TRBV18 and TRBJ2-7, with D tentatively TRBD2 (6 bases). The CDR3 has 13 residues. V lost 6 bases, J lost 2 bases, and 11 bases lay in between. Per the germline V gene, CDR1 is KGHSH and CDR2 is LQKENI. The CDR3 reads CASSQDYTYEQYF. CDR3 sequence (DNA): TGTGCCAGCTCTCAGGACTACACCTACGAGCAGTACTTC.

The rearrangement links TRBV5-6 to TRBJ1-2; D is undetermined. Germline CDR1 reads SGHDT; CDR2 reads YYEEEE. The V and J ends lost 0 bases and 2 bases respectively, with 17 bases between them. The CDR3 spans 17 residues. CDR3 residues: CASSLDTAMWRNYGYTF. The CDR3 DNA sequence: TGTGCCAGCAGCTTGGACACAGCCATGTGGAGGAACTATGGCTACACCTTC.

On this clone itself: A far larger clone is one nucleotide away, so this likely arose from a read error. CDR3 coding DNA: TGTGCCAGCAGTTTTGGTAGGGGGAGTCAGCCCCAGCATTTT. Protein product: CASSFGRGSQPQHF. The V and J genes are TRBV28 and TRBJ1-5; possibly TRBD1 for D (6 bases). The CDR3 is 14 residues long. Germline CDR1 and CDR2: MDHEN and SYDVKM. V lost 3 bases and J lost 6, with 12 bases in between.

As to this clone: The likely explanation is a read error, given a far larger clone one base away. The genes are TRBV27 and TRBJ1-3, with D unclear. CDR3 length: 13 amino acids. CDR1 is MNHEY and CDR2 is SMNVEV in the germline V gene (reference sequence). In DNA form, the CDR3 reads TGTGCCAGCAGGGGGAACTCTGGAGACACCATATATTTT. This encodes CASRGNSGDTIYF.

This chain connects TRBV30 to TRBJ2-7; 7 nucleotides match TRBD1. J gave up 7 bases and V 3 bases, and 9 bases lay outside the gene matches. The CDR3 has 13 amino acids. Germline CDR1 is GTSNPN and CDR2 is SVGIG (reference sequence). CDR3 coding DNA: TGTGCCTGGAGCGGCAGGGGGTTGGGTGAGCAGTACTTC. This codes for CAWSGRGLGEQYF.

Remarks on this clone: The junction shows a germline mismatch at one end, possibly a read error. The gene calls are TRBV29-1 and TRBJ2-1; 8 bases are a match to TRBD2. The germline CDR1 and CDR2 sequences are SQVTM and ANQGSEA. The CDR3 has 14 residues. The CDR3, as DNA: TGCATCGTTGCCGGGACTAGTGGGAGTTATGAGCAGTTCTTC. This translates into CIVAGTSGSYEQFF.